This TCR beta chain was sequenced for a study of beta chain features in type 1 diabetes (dated by TCRdb to about 2018). Background on the whole study: Mean age, gender distribution, total cell number and subset yield did not differ between patients and healthy donors. Whereas all 30 or so donors provided naive and central memory subsets, regulatory and stem cell-like memory subsets were isolated from just 8 patients and roughly 8 healthy donors. The study compared the TCRB repertoires of sorted circulating CD4+ T cell subsets in recently diagnosed type 1 diabetes patients with those in matched healthy donors. A total of about 110 million sorted cells were examined across all samples, and the number of cells per subset was strongly correlated with RNA yield.

The High Capacity cDNA Reverse Transcription Kit was used to reverse transcribe all of the isolated RNA, meaning that expressed TCRB transcripts were what got sequenced. Deep immunoSEQ sequencing was performed on naive, central memory and regulatory T cell samples, with an average of around 3.5 million total reads per sample. Sorted cells were lysed in RLT buffer, and RNA was extracted using DNase-treated RNeasy Micro or Mini kits according to cell number. To prevent cross-contamination, every cell subset was processed on its own, while patient and healthy donor samples were processed together. Using the immunoSEQ multiplex PCR, TCRB sequences were amplified from cDNA into 87-bp fragments spanning the CDR3 region. Sequencing of the amplicons was performed on the Illumina HiSeq platform. As for how the authors treated the data: Synthetic template baselines were used to correct PCR bias computationally, reads within Hamming distance 2 were collapsed together, and singletons that could not be merged were discarded. Reads were aligned against IMGT so that V, D and J genes, CDR3 length and insertions or deletions at six rearrangement sites could be assigned. Within each subset, clonotype counts were normalized to sorted cell number, and only after that were true diversity and Gini coefficients computed with the tcR R package. The overlap coefficient, calculated on TCRB nucleotide sequences, was used to measure repertoire sharing. Out-of-frame TCRB sequences from naive cells were analyzed as a proxy for the pre-selection repertoire. The immuneACCESS repertoire file appears here via TCRdb, limited to in-frame rearrangements. These files lack a portion of the clones; in checked studies, under half of the deficit traces to unresolved V genes, and the cause of the others is not known. V, J and clone size were drawn from that table, and D and trimming were deduced from the DNA. Present in this sample are around 500,000 clones, about an eighth of which were seen just once. More than 0.045% of the sample is held by the ten biggest clonotypes.

Each donor gave one peripheral blood draw, averaging approximately 120 mL, which was collected into heparinised tubes. A BD FACSAria II and a panel including CD45RO, CCR7, CD25, CD127, CD95 and CD27 were used to sort naive, central memory, regulatory and stem cell-like memory CD4+ T cells. All sorted populations exceeded 95% purity. PBMCs were isolated right away by Lymphoprep density gradient centrifugation and were stained directly, without culture. Samples were stained and sorted in pairs, with one healthy donor and one patient per experiment, so that batch effects were minimized. What the study reported, not specific to this receptor: At VDJ recombination sites, type 1 diabetes patients had fewer insertions and more deleted nucleotides, which implies abnormalities in thymic rearrangement. Type 1 diabetes patients showed a moderate but significant shortening of TCRB CDR3 length in all four CD4+ subsets. Naive, central memory and regulatory TCRB repertoires appeared more similar among patients than among healthy donors. Shorter templates might have been favored by PCR, but patient and control samples were amplified and corrected together, so both groups would have been affected equally by any skew. Because cDNA rather than genomic DNA was sequenced, highly expressing activated cells could have been over-represented, although no difference in activation and CD3 levels was found between groups. Because small numbers of individuals were included in the HLA sub-analyses, any influence of HLA type on TCRB rearrangement was left unresolved.

Trimming takes 5 bases off V and 6 bases off J; junction bases not matched to a gene: 4. Its CDR3 holds 13 amino acids, cysteine through phenylalanine. Left in the record is the CDR3 DNA by itself, 39 bases read in frame from the first base. CDR1 and CDR2, looked up from the germline V gene (reference sequence), are LNHNV and YYDKDF. This clone was detected only a few times. Its antigen specificity is not known. Nothing much larger sits one base from this clone, and base qualities are not available. Sequencing used naive CD4+ T cells from blood. The cell subset or site label here, explained by the study, means: true naive CD4+ T cells. The sequence joins TRBV15 to TRBJ2-3; 8 bases in between match TRBD1. The source is a woman aged 18-29 years in good health. In nucleotide form, the sequence is TGTGCCACCAGCCTAGACAGGGGTGATACGCAGTATTTT. It translates to CATSLDRGDTQYF.